A single sample gave rise to the 22 T cell receptor beta chains below, sequenced in a study of T cell responses to AZD1222 COVID-19 vaccine. Some clones are missing from TCRdb's copy, which holds only in-frame ones; the method was immunoSEQ multiplex PCR. Seen here are approximately 270,000 clones, 90% to 95% observed once, and the top ten hold 0.55%. Sequenced material: peripheral blood, taken 28 days after the second AZD1222 dose. The origin of the receptors is an adult who received the AZD1222 COVID-19 vaccine.

The gene calls are TRBV28 and TRBJ1-6; weak D call: TRBD1 (5 bases). The CDR3 consists of 15 residues. Germline V lookup: CDR1 MDHEN, CDR2 SYDVKM. Trimming took off 3 bases at V and 7 bases at J, with 13 bases between the two ends. CDR3 protein: CASSLSGPENSPLHF. In nucleotides, the CDR3 is TGTGCCAGCAGTTTGTCAGGGCCGGAAAATTCACCCCTCCACTTT.

The chain carries TRBV5-1 and TRBJ1-2, with no clear D. Between the trimmed V and J ends, which lost 0 bases and 8 bases, there was a span of 11 bases. The CDR3 is made up of 13 amino acids. Per the germline V gene, CDR1 is SGHRS and CDR2 is YFSETQ. In DNA form, the CDR3 reads TGCGCCAGCAGCTTGGAGTCCGCGACCGGCTACACCTTC. Protein: CASSLESATGYTF. Filled out from reference TRBV5-1 and TRBJ1-2, the complete variable domain reads KAGVTQTPRYLIKTRGQQVTLSCSPISGHRSVSWYQQTPGQGLQFLFEYFSETQRNKGNFPGRFSGRQFSNSRSEMNVSTLELGDSALYLCASSLESATGYTFGSGTRLTVV.

This chain links TRBV28 with TRBJ1-1; D gene unclear. The germline V and J ends were trimmed by 6 bases and 0 bases, with 8 bases remaining between them. The CDR3 runs 13 residues. Germline loops: CDR1 MDHEN, CDR2 SYDVKM. As DNA, the CDR3 is TGTGCCAGCAGCCAGATAATGAACACTGAAGCTTTCTTT. It codes for CASSQIMNTEAFF.

For this clone: Different DNA sequences within this sample yield the same CDR3. The V and J genes are TRBV28 and TRBJ1-5, with D tentatively TRBD1 (5 bases). Germline V gene sequence: CDR1 MDHEN, CDR2 SYDVKM. This CDR3 is built from 12 residues. Trimming took 3 bases from V and 7 from J, leaving 7 bases between them. The CDR3 nucleotides read TGTGCCAGCAGTTTGGGACGACAGCCCCAGCATTTT. This codes for CASSLGRQPQHF.

This chain links TRBV7-8 with TRBJ1-2; D is perhaps TRBD1 (5 bases). Trimming took 6 bases from V and 5 from J, leaving 13 bases between them. CDR1 SGHVS and CDR2 FQNEAQ come from the germline V gene. This CDR3 contains 13 residues. This chain's CDR3 is CASSPDSFYGYTF. The CDR3 bases are TGTGCCAGCAGTCCCGACAGCTTTTATGGCTACACCTTC.

The genes are TRBV6-5 and TRBJ2-1; D is ambiguous. CDR3 length: 14 residues. Trimming pared 6 bases from V and 4 bases from J, leaving 13 bases between. The germline gives CDR1 MNHEY, CDR2 SVGAGI. The CDR3 loop is CASSQPGGYNEQFF. In nucleotides, the CDR3 is TGTGCCAGCAGCCAACCGGGTGGTTACAATGAGCAGTTCTTC.

The chain employs TRBV6-5 and TRBJ2-1; the D gene is possibly TRBD2 (6 bases). V lost 7 bases, J lost 9 bases, and 16 bases lay in between. CDR3 length: 13 amino acids. CDR1 is MNHEY and CDR2 is SVGAGI in the germline V gene. CDR3 residues: CASIVGGFSEQFF. The CDR3 bases are TGTGCCAGCATTGTGGGGGGTTTCAGTGAGCAGTTCTTC.

The chain combines TRBV4-1 with TRBJ2-7, with 9 positions matching TRBD1. Germline values: CDR1 MGHRA, CDR2 YSYEKL. V was pared by 0 bases and J by 4 bases, with 10 bases of the junction left unmatched. The CDR3 is 17 amino acids. CDR3 sequence reads: CASSQDLGQGRGYEQYF. The CDR3 bases are TGCGCCAGCAGCCAAGATCTTGGACAGGGGAGGGGTTACGAGCAGTACTTC.

The rearrangement joins TRBV7-9 to TRBJ1-2, with 7 bases that match TRBD1. With V trimmed by 5 bases and J by 6 bases, 6 bases remained unmatched. CDR1 and CDR2 from the germline V gene are SEHNR and FQNEAQ (reference sequence). CDR3 length equals 13 residues. The CDR3 nucleotides are TGTGCCAGCAGCCCTCGAGGGACAGATGGCTACACCTTC. Translated: CASSPRGTDGYTF.

The chain combines TRBV5-5 with TRBJ2-5; 7 nucleotides agree with TRBD2. Trimming at V came to 0 bases and at J to 1 base, leaving 9 bases not matched to a gene. Germline V lookup: CDR1 SGHKS, CDR2 YYEKEE (reference sequence). There are 17 residues in the CDR3. The CDR3 DNA reads as TGTGCCAGCAGCTTGGGTACCCTTCTAGCGGCCCAAGAGACCCAGTACTTC. It encodes CASSLGTLLAAQETQYF. The variable domain in full, with the rest retrieved from reference TRBV5-5 and TRBJ2-5, is DAGVTQSPTHLIKTRGQQVTLRCSPISGHKSVSWYQQVLGQGPQFIFQYYEKEERGRGNFPDRFSARQFPNYSSELNVNALLLGDSALYLCASSLGTLLAAQETQYFGPGTRLLVL.

The V gene is TRBV9, the J gene TRBJ1-4; 8 positions match TRBD1. CDR1 is SGDLS, CDR2 YYNGEE, per germline. CDR3 size: 15 residues. V lost 4 bases and J lost 5; bases outside the gene matches: 7. This CDR3 is CASSPGQGLNEKLFF. Written as DNA, the CDR3 is TGTGCCAGCAGCCCTGGACAGGGATTAAATGAAAAACTGTTTTTT. Full variable domain (missing parts from reference TRBV9 and TRBJ1-4): DSGVTQTPKHLITATGQRVTLRCSPRSGDLSVYWYQQSLDQGLQFLIQYYNGEERAKGNILERFSAQQFPDLHSELNLSSLELGDSALYFCASSPGQGLNEKLFFGSGTQLSVL.

The rearrangement uses TRBV10-2 and TRBJ1-1; D uncertain. CDR1 WSHSY and CDR2 SAAADI come from the germline V gene. V lost 5 bases and J lost 5, with 9 bases in between. This CDR3 has 12 amino acids. The CDR3 sequence is CASSYGATEAFF. Written as DNA, the CDR3 is TGCGCCAGCAGTTATGGCGCGACTGAAGCTTTCTTT.

The V and J genes are TRBV9 and TRBJ1-2; D remains unclear. CDR3 size: 16 residues. Trimming removed 3 bases at V and 5 bases at J, with 20 bases between. Germline V gene lookup returns CDR1 SGDLS and CDR2 YYNGEE. CDR3 residues: CASSARRQGLTYGYTF. DNA for the CDR3: TGTGCCAGCAGCGCCCGAAGGCAAGGATTAACGTATGGCTACACCTTC.

J is TRBJ2-1 and V is TRBV2; D not resolved. The V gene lost 8 bases and the J gene lost 3 bases, with 14 bases spanning the gap. The CDR3 spans 14 residues. The germline V gene encodes CDR1 SNHLY and CDR2 FYNNEI. In DNA, the CDR3 is TGTGCCAGCGGAGCCTTGGAAAACTACAATGAGCAGTTCTTC. Protein sequence: CASGALENYNEQFF.

V usage is TRBV25-1 and J usage is TRBJ1-2, with no clear D. V shed 7 bases and J shed 4 bases, with 4 bases lying between them. CDR3 length equals 10 residues. Germline V lookup: CDR1 MGHDK, CDR2 SYGVNS. The CDR3 coding sequence is TGTGCCAGCAACGGCTATGGCTACACCTTC. Its protein is CASNGYGYTF.

The chain couples TRBV19 to TRBJ1-1; D unresolved. Germline CDR1 and CDR2: LNHDA and SQIVND (reference sequence). The V and J ends lost 5 bases and 0 bases respectively, with 7 bases between them. This CDR3 has 13 amino acids. In DNA, the CDR3 is TGTGCCAGTAGTCGCATTTTGAACACTGAAGCTTTCTTT. Protein sequence: CASSRILNTEAFF.

The chain recombines TRBV20-1 with TRBJ2-7; either TRBD1 or TRBD2 may fit D (6 bases each). V lost 6 bases to trimming and J lost 6 bases, with 12 bases between them. The CDR3 is 11 residues long. Looked up from germline, CDR1 is DFQATT and CDR2 is SNEGSKA (reference sequence). CDR3 region: CSADGGGEQYF. CDR3 nucleotide sequence: TGCAGTGCAGACGGGGGCGGCGAGCAGTACTTC.

V gene TRBV28 combines with J gene TRBJ1-1; no clear D gene. The CDR3 spans 10 residues. With 7 bases removed from V and 4 bases from J, the gap between germline ends came to 4 bases. Germline assignment: CDR1 MDHEN and CDR2 SYDVKM. CDR3 loop: CASMRTEAFF. Written as DNA, the CDR3 is TGTGCCAGCATGCGCACTGAAGCTTTCTTT. The full variable domain, rest sourced from reference TRBV28 and TRBJ1-1, is DVKVTQSSRYLVKRTGEKVFLECVQDMDHENMFWYRQDPGLGLRLIYFSYDVKMKEKGDIPEGYSVSREKKERFSLILESASTNQTSMYLCASMRTEAFFGQGTRLTVV.

This chain links TRBV5-1 with TRBJ1-5; a possible D gene is TRBD1 (5 bases). Germline loops: CDR1 SGHRS, CDR2 YFSETQ. This CDR3 spans 17 amino acids. V lost 1 base to trimming and J lost 4 bases, with 18 bases between them. CDR3 loop: CASSLPGANRENQPQHF. CDR3 nucleotide sequence: TGCGCCAGCAGCTTGCCCGGGGCGAATAGGGAAAATCAGCCCCAGCATTTT.

V and J are TRBV5-5 and TRBJ2-7; D is uncertain. Germline V gene data show CDR1 as SGHKS and CDR2 as YYEKEE (reference sequence). The CDR3 runs 11 residues. V was pared by 0 bases and J by 3 bases, with 1 base between. CDR3 region: CASSLVYEQYF. CDR3 nucleotides: TGTGCCAGCAGCTTGGTCTACGAGCAGTACTTC.

The chain combines TRBV5-1 with TRBJ2-7, with no clear D. Germline loops: CDR1 SGHRS, CDR2 YFSETQ. The CDR3 sequence is 14 residues long. Between the trimmed V and J ends, which lost 0 bases and 0 bases, there was a span of 7 bases. The CDR3 protein is CASSLADRSYEQYF. The CDR3 DNA reads TGCGCCAGCAGCTTGGCCGACCGCTCCTACGAGCAGTACTTC.

This rearrangement joins TRBV6-2 or TRBV6-3 to TRBJ1-1; no reliable D call. Trimming pared 5 bases from V and 3 bases from J, leaving 10 bases between. The germline CDR1 and CDR2 sequences are MNHEY and SVGEGT. The CDR3 is made up of 13 amino acids. CDR3 DNA: TGTGCCAGCAGTCTCCACCGGGACACTGAAGCTTTCTTT. It encodes CASSLHRDTEAFF.